The 21 T cell receptor beta chains in this list originate from one sample, sequenced in a study of response to subunit inactivated influenza vaccine. TCRdb ran MiXCR on the RT-PCR reads and lists one entry per CDR3 protein. Of around 300,000 distinct CDR3 sequences in the sample, 20% to 25% were seen once. The sample in question was PBMCs from blood, obtained less than 22 months after vaccination. Receptor source: a man between 50 and 75 years old who received an inactivated influenza vaccine.

This chain links TRBV20-1 with TRBJ1-6; D is undetermined. The CDR3 consists of 14 residues. Looked up from germline, CDR1 is DFQATT and CDR2 is SNEGSKA (reference sequence). V was trimmed by 0 bases and J by 4 bases, leaving 7 bases between them. The CDR3 here is CSARDREYNSPLHF. The CDR3 DNA follows: TGCAGTGCTAGAGATCGGGAGTATAATTCACCCCTCCACTTT.

The chain uses TRBV7-9 and TRBJ1-2; no clear D gene. The V gene lost 6 bases and the J gene lost 2 bases, with 19 bases spanning the gap. Germline CDR1 SEHNR, CDR2 FQNEAQ (reference sequence). The CDR3 is 16 residues long. CDR3 protein: CASSNSPLRRNYGYTF. The CDR3 nucleotides read TGTGCCAGCAGTAATAGCCCCCTAAGAAGAAACTATGGCTACACCTTC. The entire variable domain, with the rest obtained from reference TRBV7-9 and TRBJ1-2, is as follows: DTGVSQNPRHKITKRGQNVTFRCDPISEHNRLYWYRQTLGQGPEFLTYFQNEAQLEKSRLLSDRFSAERPKGSFSTLEIQRTEQGDSAMYLCASSNSPLRRNYGYTFGSGTRLTVV.

There are many counts of this clonotype. This chain joins TRBV5-1 and TRBJ2-5; possible D gene TRBD2, 6 bases. The CDR3 totals 15 residues. V was shortened by 0 bases and J by 4 bases, with 13 bases between the two germline ends. Per the germline V gene, CDR1 is SGHRS and CDR2 is YFSETQ. The DNA for the CDR3 is TGCGCCAGCAGCTTGGTGGTCGGGAGTGGAGAGACCCAGTACTTC. Amino acid sequence: CASSLVVGSGETQYF.

This sequence joins TRBV29-1 and TRBJ1-2, with 7 positions matching TRBD1. Germline values: CDR1 SQVTM, CDR2 ANQGSEA. The CDR3 sequence is 14 residues long. V was clipped by 2 bases and J by 4 bases; unmatched bases: 7. CDR3 amino acids: CSVEYGTDTYGYTF. The CDR3 coding sequence is TGCAGCGTTGAATACGGGACAGACACCTATGGCTACACCTTC.

The gene calls are TRBV30 and TRBJ2-4, with a weak D call TRBD2 (6 bases). Germline CDR1 and CDR2: GTSNPN and SVGIG (reference sequence). The CDR3 contains 14 residues. V lost 3 bases and J lost 3, with 12 bases in between. The CDR3 region has the DNA TGTGCCTGGAGCGTTGCCGGGGGCAAAAACATTCAGTACTTC. The encoded protein is CAWSVAGGKNIQYF.

V usage is TRBV5-1 and J usage is TRBJ2-1, with no clear D. CDR3 length equals 12 residues. V was clipped by 4 bases and J by 2 bases, with 4 bases between them. CDR1 is SGHRS, CDR2 YFSETQ, per germline. CDR3: CASSETYNEQFF. The CDR3 coding sequence is TGCGCCAGCAGCGAAACCTACAATGAGCAGTTCTTC. The full variable domain, with the rest looked up from reference TRBV5-1 and TRBJ2-1, is KAGVTQTPRYLIKTRGQQVTLSCSPISGHRSVSWYQQTPGQGLQFLFEYFSETQRNKGNFPGRFSGRQFSNSRSEMNVSTLELGDSALYLCASSETYNEQFFGPGTRLTVL.

The chain combines TRBV4-2 with TRBJ1-5, with 7 bases aligning to TRBD1. With V trimmed by 4 bases and J by 0 bases, 9 bases remained unmatched. CDR1 and CDR2 from the germline V gene are LGHNA and YNFKEQ. CDR3 size: 17 residues. The CDR3 DNA reads as TGTGCCAGCAGCCCCCGGGACAGCCAAAATAGCAATCAGCCCCAGCATTTT. It translates to CASSPRDSQNSNQPQHF.

This chain links TRBV7-2 with TRBJ2-3, with D perhaps TRBD1 or TRBD2 (5 bases each). Germline loops: CDR1 SGHTA, CDR2 FQGNSA. The CDR3 sequence is 13 residues long. Trimming shortened V by 5 bases and J by 7 bases, and 13 bases separated the two germline ends. Here the CDR3 DNA reads TGTGCCAGCAGCCGGGGCAGGGTAAATACGCAGTATTTT. Translating gives CASSRGRVNTQYF.

The chain combines TRBV20-1 with TRBJ1-5; 9 nucleotides line up with TRBD1. Trimming took 4 bases from V and 7 from J; bases not matched to a gene: 11. Germline lookup yields CDR1 DFQATT and CDR2 SNEGSKA (reference sequence). This CDR3 comprises 15 residues. The CDR3 DNA reads TGCAGTGCTACTAGACCGGGACAGGGAAGCCAGCCCCAGCATTTT. Protein sequence: CSATRPGQGSQPQHF.

The genes are TRBV5-1 and TRBJ1-2; TRBD1 agrees at 7 bases. CDR3 length: 19 residues. The trim removed 0 bases at V and 2 bases at J, leaving 16 bases unmatched. Germline CDR1 reads SGHRS; CDR2 reads YFSETQ. CDR3 sequence: CASSLASVRGGRNNYGYTF. Written as DNA, the CDR3 is TGCGCCAGCAGCTTGGCCTCCGTCAGGGGGGGGCGCAACAACTATGGCTACACCTTC. The full variable domain, completed using reference TRBV5-1 and TRBJ1-2, is KAGVTQTPRYLIKTRGQQVTLSCSPISGHRSVSWYQQTPGQGLQFLFEYFSETQRNKGNFPGRFSGRQFSNSRSEMNVSTLELGDSALYLCASSLASVRGGRNNYGYTFGSGTRLTVV.

The V call is TRBV6-5, the J call TRBJ2-3; D is ambiguous. The V gene lost 0 bases and the J gene lost 6 bases, with 7 bases spanning the gap. This CDR3 contains 13 residues. The germline V gene encodes CDR1 MNHEY and CDR2 SVGAGI. In DNA form, the CDR3 reads TGTGCCAGCAGTTACTCGATATTCGATACGCAGTATTTT. Its protein product is CASSYSIFDTQYF.

This clonotype was seen a handful of times. The gene calls are TRBV5-1 and TRBJ2-5, with TRBD1 as a possible D gene (6 bases). Germline CDR1 is SGHRS and CDR2 is YFSETQ. The CDR3 consists of 15 residues. The V end lost 4 bases, the J end lost 4 bases, and 17 bases lay between the germline ends. The CDR3 sequence: CASSIANRVGETQYF. The CDR3 nucleotides read TGCGCCAGCAGCATCGCTAACAGGGTGGGAGAGACCCAGTACTTC.

The V gene is TRBV20-1, the J gene TRBJ1-2; 9 bases agree with TRBD1. Looked up from germline, CDR1 is DFQATT and CDR2 is SNEGSKA (reference sequence). The junction had 10 bases not matched to a gene; V was cut back by 4 bases and J by 4 bases. The CDR3 covers 15 residues. CDR3 coding DNA: TGCAGTGCTATCCCCTCCGGGACAGGGATCTATGGCTACACCTTC. Residues: CSAIPSGTGIYGYTF.

The chain is built from TRBV28 and TRBJ2-5, with 7 positions matching TRBD1. Trimming cost V 6 bases and J 3 bases; bases outside gene matches: 4. Per germline, CDR1 MDHEN and CDR2 SYDVKM. There are 13 residues in the CDR3. This CDR3 reads CASSSGTEETQYF. CDR3 coding DNA: TGTGCCAGCAGCTCCGGGACAGAAGAGACCCAGTACTTC.

V is TRBV7-9 and J is TRBJ1-6; D is undetermined. The CDR3 runs to 12 residues. Germline V gene lookup returns CDR1 SEHNR and CDR2 FQNEAQ (reference sequence). V was pared by 1 base and J by 17 bases, with 12 bases between. CDR3 protein: CASSLGGGDVHF. CDR3 DNA: TGTGCCAGCAGCTTAGGCGGCGGAGACGTCCACTTT. Full variable domain (missing parts from reference TRBV7-9 and TRBJ1-6): DTGVSQNPRHKITKRGQNVTFRCDPISEHNRLYWYRQTLGQGPEFLTYFQNEAQLEKSRLLSDRFSAERPKGSFSTLEIQRTEQGDSAMYLCASSLGGGDVHFGNGTRLTVT.

The chain joins TRBV12-3 or TRBV12-4 to TRBJ2-5, with TRBD2 identical over 13 bases. The trim removed 6 bases at V and 2 bases at J, leaving 6 bases unmatched. The CDR3 has 16 residues. The CDR3 DNA reads as TGTGCCAGCAGCACCGGGACTAGCGGGAAACAAGAGACCCAGTACTTC. Protein: CASSTGTSGKQETQYF.

This clonotype was found a few times. The rearrangement uses TRBV18 and TRBJ2-7, with a weak D call TRBD1 (5 bases). The germline V gene has CDR1 KGHSH and CDR2 LQKENI. V dropped 1 base and J dropped 7 bases, with 14 bases sitting between them. The CDR3 is made up of 14 amino acids. CDR3 nucleotide sequence: TGTGCCAGCTCACCACTTGGACAAACCCCTGAGCAGTACTTC. It codes for CASSPLGQTPEQYF.

This rearrangement joins TRBV5-1 to TRBJ2-7; no definite D call. V was pared by 3 bases and J by 6 bases, with 16 bases between. From germline, CDR1 is SGHRS and CDR2 YFSETQ. This CDR3 has 14 residues. CDR3 sequence: CASSSQSTGLEQYF. The CDR3 DNA sequence: TGCGCCAGCAGCTCCCAATCGACGGGCCTCGAGCAGTACTTC. Full variable domain (remainder filled in from reference TRBV5-1 and TRBJ2-7): KAGVTQTPRYLIKTRGQQVTLSCSPISGHRSVSWYQQTPGQGLQFLFEYFSETQRNKGNFPGRFSGRQFSNSRSEMNVSTLELGDSALYLCASSSQSTGLEQYFGPGTRLTVT.

The rearrangement uses TRBV11-2 and TRBJ2-1, with D perhaps being TRBD1 or TRBD2 (6 bases each). V shed 2 bases and J shed 4 bases, with 12 bases lying between them. The CDR3 runs to 15 residues. The V gene's germline CDR1 is SGHAT and CDR2 FQNNGV. CDR3 in amino acids: CASSLKGGTYNEQFF. CDR3 nucleotide sequence: TGTGCCAGCAGCTTAAAGGGGGGCACATACAATGAGCAGTTCTTC.

This clonotype came up many times. The V call is TRBV2, the J call TRBJ1-3; D remains unclear. V lost 1 base to trimming and J lost 0 bases, with 10 bases between them. This CDR3 is 16 amino acids long. Germline CDR1 reads SNHLY; CDR2 reads FYNNEI. CDR3 sequence: CASSEGTTRSGNTIYF. The CDR3 DNA reads TGTGCCAGCAGTGAAGGTACCACACGCTCTGGAAACACCATATATTTT.

DNA of the CDR3: TGTGCCAGCAGTTTAGCGGTTTTGGAGACCCAGTACTTC. It specifies CASSLAVLETQYF. The V and J genes are TRBV12-3 or TRBV12-4 and TRBJ2-5; D uncertain. With 0 bases removed from V and 5 bases from J, the gap between germline ends came to 7 bases. The length of the CDR3 is 13 residues.